This T cell receptor (beta chain) is from a study of vaccination effects on CD4 cells after COVID-19 (dated by TCRdb to between 2021 and 2022). At the level of the whole study: In the ViraFEST assay, PBMC were stimulated with viral peptide pools, and TCR sequencing was then used to find antigen-specific CD4+ T cell clonotypes based on their expansion. Post-vaccine samples across the study were collected a median of 72 days after the second dose, with a range of 14 to 241. Approximately 2 million PBMC per well were cultured with 8.5 to 10 ug/ml peptides in IMDM containing roughly 5% human AB serum, 8.5 to 10 IU/ml IL-2 and gentamicin. SARS-CoV-2 spike-specific CD4+ TCR repertoires were compared before and after mRNA vaccination in COVID-19 convalescent patients and in infection-naive vaccine recipients. The full study included some 10 COVID-19 convalescent patients and several SARS-CoV-2-naive healthy vaccine recipients. Cultures from other donors in the study were sequenced with the Oncomine TCR Beta short-read assay on an Illumina iSeq 100. Broad study findings and their caveats: At late post-vaccination timepoints, both infection-induced and vaccine-induced clones showed marked clonal contraction, consistent with waning T cell responses. The study was limited by a small number of convalescent patients and lacked early post-infection timepoints. Among healthy vaccine recipients, nearly all vaccine-induced clones were SARS-CoV-2 mono-reactive, and just 1 of 255 was cross-reactive with common cold coronaviruses.

Trimming costs V 4 bases and J 4 bases, and their ends lie 22 bases apart. CDR1 and CDR2 are drawn from the germline V gene (reference sequence): MNHEY, SMNVEV. Inclusive of the bounding cysteine and phenylalanine, the CDR3 is 17 residues long. The retained sequence is limited to the CDR3, 51 bases, with the frame set at the first base. The receptor library was made with the immunoSEQ multiplex PCR assay. TCR beta CDR3 sequencing was performed on DNA from the cultured, isolated CD4+ T cells. Turning to the authors' computational methods: Non-productive TCR sequences were discarded, and reads were trimmed to the CDR3 region, with only CDR3s of 7 or more amino acids retained. The MANAFEST web app was used to identify antigen-specific clonotypes by comparing expansion in peptide wells with expansion in reference cultures. To be called positive, a clone needed expansion at FDR<0.05 compared with the reference and with all other wells, an odds ratio greater than 5, and a frequency greater than 0.1% in two replicate wells. Cross-reactive clonotypes were defined as significantly expanded in SARS-CoV-2 spike wells and in at least one common cold coronavirus spike condition. Levenshtein distance calculated with the stringdist R package was used to assess CDR3 similarity, and unrooted trees were constructed with ape in R 3.6.1. This is the immuneACCESS table as TCRdb keeps it, with only in-frame sequences that have V and J called. A part of the clones is gone; compared with another copy, unresolved V genes explain less than half, and the rest is unexplained. Clone size and the V and J calls come from that table; the DNA yielded D and trimming. The sample yields tens of thousands of clones; over 70% were counted once. 2.2% of the sample is in the top ten clones.

Comments on this clone: Its antigen has not been determined. No much larger clone exists at a distance of one base, and base qualities are not known.

After around 10 days of culture, CD4+ T cells were isolated with the EasySep CD4+ T cell isolation kit. Each participant received two doses of an mRNA SARS-CoV-2 vaccine, either BNT162b2 or mRNA-1273. None of the healthy vaccine recipients had a prior SARS-CoV-2 infection, which was confirmed by nucleocapsid antibody tests that came back negative both before and after vaccination. Half of the culture medium was replaced with fresh IL-2-containing medium on days 3 and 7. Unless noted otherwise, every peptide stimulation condition was grown in triplicate wells. Using Ficoll-Paque Plus gradient centrifugation, PBMC were separated from whole blood and then either used fresh or cryopreserved at -140C. The QIAamp micro DNA kit was used to extract genomic DNA from the cultured CD4+ T cells.

The clonotype comes from a human donor who received a COVID-19 vaccine. The rearranged segments are TRBV27 and TRBJ1-1; the best D guess is TRBD1, with 6 bases matching. The starting material was CD4+ T cells from PBMCs cultured without peptide, obtained after COVID-19 vaccination. The sequence in DNA is TGTGCCAGCAGTTCACAGGGTCGGCTATATATAGGCACTGAAGCTTTCTTT. Translated, it reads CASSSQGRLYIGTEAFF.